In its sample, the clone carrying this T cell receptor beta chain was seen many times. Its cognate antigen is unknown. Using quantitative 5'-RACE with molecular barcodes, the authors made TCR beta libraries. TCRdb re-called the 5' RACE reads with MiXCR, one entry per CDR3 protein. This sample has about 330,000 distinct CDR3 sequences; roughly 8% occur once, and the top ten carry less than 15%. The germline V gene encodes CDR1 SGDLS and CDR2 YYNGEE. The CDR3 loop spans 16 amino acids. V was shortened by 0 bases and J by 1 base, with 11 bases between the two germline ends. This entry comes from a study of CD8 T cells in ankylosing spondylitis. Findings and limits, study-wide: Roughly eight highly homologous variants made up a TCR beta motif, and this motif appeared characteristic of ankylosing spondylitis blood. Reports say disease-linked clones showed up significantly more in matched ankylosing spondylitis synovial fluid. Disease-linked clones had a CD8+ phenotype and relatively low frequency in peripheral blood.

Specimen: blood, either unsorted or a sorted T cell fraction (not recorded which). The chain joins TRBV9 to TRBJ2-1; D remains ambiguous. The sequence came from a male donor with ankylosing spondylitis. CDR3 sequence reads: CASSVVGYGSYNEQFF. CDR3 in DNA: TGTGCCAGCAGCGTAGTGGGTTATGGGTCCTACAATGAGCAGTTCTTC.